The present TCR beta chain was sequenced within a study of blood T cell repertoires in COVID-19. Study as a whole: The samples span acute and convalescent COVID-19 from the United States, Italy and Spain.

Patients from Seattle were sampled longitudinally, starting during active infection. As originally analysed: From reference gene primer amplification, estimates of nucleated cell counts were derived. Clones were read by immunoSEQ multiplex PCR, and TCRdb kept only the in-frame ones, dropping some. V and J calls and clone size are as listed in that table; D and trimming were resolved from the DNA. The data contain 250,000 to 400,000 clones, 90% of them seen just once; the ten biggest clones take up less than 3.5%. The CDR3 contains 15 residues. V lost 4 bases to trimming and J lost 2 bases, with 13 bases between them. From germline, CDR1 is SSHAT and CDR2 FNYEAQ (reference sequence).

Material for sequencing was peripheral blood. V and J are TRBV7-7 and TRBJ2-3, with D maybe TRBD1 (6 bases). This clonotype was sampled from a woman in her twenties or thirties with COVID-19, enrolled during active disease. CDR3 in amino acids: CASSSGTLTTDTQYF. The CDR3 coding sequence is TGTGCCAGCAGCTCGGGGACACTAACCACAGATACGCAGTATTTT.